The rows below give T cell receptor beta chains drawn from one sample of a study of blood T cell repertoires in COVID-19. Profiling relied on immunoSEQ multiplex PCR, and the TCRdb table lists in-frame clones only, not all of them. Altogether over 150,000 clones are present, around four fifths being singletons, with the ten largest covering 5.5% to 8%. The sample taken for sequencing was peripheral blood. The receptors here all came from a woman aged 40 to 50 with COVID-19, enrolled during active disease. Each CDR3 is given without its conserved first and last residue.

TRBV5-1	TRBJ1-2	ASSLPGEAT
TRBV6-1	TRBJ2-7	ASSELVTSATYEQY
TRBV28	TRBJ2-7	ASRQGTYEQY
TRBV28	TRBJ2-7	ASSLIPGGAYEQY
TRBV5-6	TRBJ1-2	ASSSTGSHGYT
TRBV10-3	TRBJ1-2	ATQDRGGHGYT
TRBV18	TRBJ2-5	ASSPSLAGKETQY
TRBV4-1	TRBJ2-7	ASSHAQGPLAYEQY
TRBV15	TRBJ1-1	ATSGGGNTEAF
TRBV6-1	TRBJ1-2	ASSELGGIGNGYT
TRBV27	TRBJ2-7	ASSKQGRDVTYEQY
TRBV19	TRBJ1-2	ASSVPPGGHYGYT
TRBV23-1	TRBJ2-7	ASTEPEDTYSYEQY
TRBV11-2	TRBJ1-3	ASSPARGTGNTIY
TRBV12-3/TRBV12-4	TRBJ1-6	ASSLGQELH
TRBV6-5	TRBJ1-1	ASSLTGGNTEAF
TRBV28	TRBJ1-2	ASSIVRGGYT
TRBV4-2	TRBJ2-1	ASSQGGGAYNEQF
TRBV6-5	TRBJ2-7	ASSKTGRYEQY
TRBV29-1	TRBJ2-1	SLVKEGGNEQF
TRBV6-5	TRBJ2-1	ASTRFDNEQF
TRBV12-5	TRBJ1-1	ASGLVPTGTVNTEAF
TRBV12-3/TRBV12-4	TRBJ1-1	ASSLRGAGEAF
TRBV6-5	TRBJ1-6	ASSPRTARGSPLH
TRBV19	TRBJ2-1	ASSIGGGLAGYNEQF
TRBV15	TRBJ1-2	ATSARTGSGYT
TRBV11-2	TRBJ1-2	ASSRGGGNYGYT
TRBV24-1	TRBJ2-1	ATSGQSYNEQF
TRBV14	TRBJ2-2	ASSQASGSLRGGELF
TRBV27	TRBJ2-3	ATRRLAGADTQY
TRBV4-1	TRBJ2-2	ASSKRDSGTGELF
TRBV6-1	TRBJ1-5	ASSEDYSNQPQH
TRBV11-3	TRBJ2-7	ASSLTQGWEQY
TRBV6-5	TRBJ2-7	ASSWGQGYEQY
TRBV11-3	TRBJ2-3	ASSLGLRDTSTDTQY
TRBV5-1	TRBJ1-1	ASSVLTGEDTEAF